This T cell receptor beta chain was sequenced for a study of blood T cell repertoires in COVID-19. Looking at the study overall: Samples taken during acute and convalescent COVID-19 were collected in the United States, Italy and Spain.

As processed by the authors: Researchers report that nucleated cell counts were estimated from reference gene primer amplification. Repertoires were generated with immunoSEQ multiplex PCR, while TCRdb's copy carries only in-frame clones and drops some. V and J calls and clone size are copied from that table; D and trimming were computed from the DNA. Found here are 150,000 to 200,000 clones, 85% to 90% of them singletons; the top ten hold roughly 4.7%. V lost 4 bases to trimming and J lost 3 bases, with 12 bases between them. CDR1 is GTSNPN and CDR2 is SVGIG in the germline V gene (reference sequence). This CDR3 has 14 amino acids.

The V call is TRBV30, the J call TRBJ1-4, with D possibly matching TRBD1 (6 bases). Sample: peripheral blood. This clonotype was sampled from a human donor in a cohort sampled during active COVID-19. In DNA form, the CDR3 reads TGTGCCTGGAACAGGGCCACACCTAATGAAAAACTGTTTTTT. Translating gives CAWNRATPNEKLFF.